The sequence of this T cell receptor beta chain was determined in a study of beta chain features in type 1 diabetes. Study-wide points: Across patients, naive, central memory and Treg TCRB repertoires exhibited apparently greater similarity than was observed across healthy donors.

All of the isolated RNA was reverse transcribed, so expressed TCRB transcripts were sequenced. Sequenced by immunoSEQ multiplex PCR; TCRdb stores in-frame clones only, minus some. The sample carries under 450,000 clones, about 15% recorded once. This CDR3 is 13 amino acids long. Germline V gives CDR1 MNHEY, CDR2 SVGAGI. V gave up 11 bases and J gave up 4 bases, with 15 bases separating them. This clone was seen only a few times. The antigen remains unidentified. This chain links TRBV6-5 with TRBJ1-5; tentative D call: TRBD1 (5 bases). Sequences were obtained from naive CD4+ T cells from blood. The origin of this receptor is a woman between 18 and 29 years old in good health. CDR3 protein: CACQAGGNQPQHF. In DNA form, the CDR3 reads TGTGCCTGCCAAGCGGGGGGAAATCAGCCCCAGCATTTT.